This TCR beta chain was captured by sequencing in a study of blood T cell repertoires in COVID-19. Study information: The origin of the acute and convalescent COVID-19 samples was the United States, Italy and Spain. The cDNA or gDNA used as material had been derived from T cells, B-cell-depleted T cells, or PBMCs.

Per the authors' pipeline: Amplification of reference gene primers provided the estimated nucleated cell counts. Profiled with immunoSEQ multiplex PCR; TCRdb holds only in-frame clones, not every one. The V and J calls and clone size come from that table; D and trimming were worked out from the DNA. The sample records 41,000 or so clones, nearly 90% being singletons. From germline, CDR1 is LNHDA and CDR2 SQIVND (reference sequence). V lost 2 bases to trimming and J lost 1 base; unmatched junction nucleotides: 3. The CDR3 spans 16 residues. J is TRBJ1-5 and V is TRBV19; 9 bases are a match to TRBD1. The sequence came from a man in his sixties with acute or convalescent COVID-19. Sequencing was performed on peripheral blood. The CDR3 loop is CASSISGTGSNQPQHF. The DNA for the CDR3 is TGTGCCAGTAGTATATCGGGGACAGGGAGCAATCAGCCCCAGCATTTT.